The T cell receptor (beta chain) under discussion was sequenced for a study of T cell repertoires in ileal Crohn's disease. Study information: Less than 45% were active smokers at surgery; median disease duration was around 8 years. Study-level points and caveats: Within the first postoperative year, endoscopy came at median roughly 7.3 months.

This clone was detected only a few times. Its antigen remains unidentified. Sequencing was performed with immunoSEQ multiplex PCR; in TCRdb, only in-frame clones are kept and a portion is missing. The sample carries more than 10,000 clones, roughly 78% recorded once. Time point here: neoterminal ileum biopsy at postoperative endoscopy, about 6 months after surgery. Trimming cost V 2 bases and J 8 bases; bases outside gene matches: 2. Germline lookup yields CDR1 SGHDT and CDR2 YYEEEE. This CDR3 contains 12 residues. The rearrangement uses TRBV5-6 and TRBJ2-3; TRBD1 matches at 7 bases. This TCR was recovered from an adult with Crohn's disease. Sequenced sample: ileal tissue. The CDR3 is CASSFGQVTQYF. The CDR3 bases are TGTGCCAGCAGCTTCGGACAGGTTACGCAGTATTTT.